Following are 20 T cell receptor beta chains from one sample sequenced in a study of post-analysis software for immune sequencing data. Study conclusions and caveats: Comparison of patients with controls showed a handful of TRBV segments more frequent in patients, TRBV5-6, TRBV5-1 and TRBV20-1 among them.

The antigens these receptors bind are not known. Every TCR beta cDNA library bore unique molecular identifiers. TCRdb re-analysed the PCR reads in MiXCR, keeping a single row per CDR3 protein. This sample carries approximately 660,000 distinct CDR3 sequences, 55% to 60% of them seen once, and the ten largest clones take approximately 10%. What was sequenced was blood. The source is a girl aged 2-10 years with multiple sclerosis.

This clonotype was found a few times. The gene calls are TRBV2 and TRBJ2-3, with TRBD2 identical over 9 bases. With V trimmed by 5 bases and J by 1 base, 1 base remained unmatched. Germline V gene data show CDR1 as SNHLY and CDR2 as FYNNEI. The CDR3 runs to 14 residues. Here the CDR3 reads CASSIAGGTDTQYF. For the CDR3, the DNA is TGTGCCAGCAGTATAGCGGGAGGCACAGATACGCAGTATTTT.

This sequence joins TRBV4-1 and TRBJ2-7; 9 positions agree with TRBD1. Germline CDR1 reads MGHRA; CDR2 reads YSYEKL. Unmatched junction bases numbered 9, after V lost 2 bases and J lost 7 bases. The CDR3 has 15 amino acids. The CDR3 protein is CASSQLGTGKIEQYF. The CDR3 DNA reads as TGCGCCAGCAGCCAACTAGGGACAGGGAAGATTGAGCAGTACTTC.

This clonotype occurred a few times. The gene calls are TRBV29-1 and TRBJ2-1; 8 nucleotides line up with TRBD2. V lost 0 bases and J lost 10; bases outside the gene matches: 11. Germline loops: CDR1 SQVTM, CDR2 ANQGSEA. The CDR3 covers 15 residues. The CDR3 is CSVEDQFSGREEQFF. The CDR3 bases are TGCAGCGTTGAAGATCAATTCAGCGGGAGAGAGGAGCAGTTCTTC.

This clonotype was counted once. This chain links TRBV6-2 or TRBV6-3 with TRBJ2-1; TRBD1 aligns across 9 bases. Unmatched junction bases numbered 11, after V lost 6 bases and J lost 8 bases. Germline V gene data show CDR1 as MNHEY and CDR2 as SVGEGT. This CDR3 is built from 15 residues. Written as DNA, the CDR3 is TGTGCCAGCAGACCAGGGGGACAGGGTATCGATGAGCAGTTCTTC. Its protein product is CASRPGGQGIDEQFF.

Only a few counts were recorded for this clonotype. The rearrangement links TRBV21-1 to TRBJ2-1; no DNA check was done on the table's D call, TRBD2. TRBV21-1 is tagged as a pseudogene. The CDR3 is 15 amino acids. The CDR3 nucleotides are TGTGCCAGCAGTAGGGCCGAAGCCTGGGACGATGAGCAGTTCTTC. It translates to CASSRAEAWDDEQFF.

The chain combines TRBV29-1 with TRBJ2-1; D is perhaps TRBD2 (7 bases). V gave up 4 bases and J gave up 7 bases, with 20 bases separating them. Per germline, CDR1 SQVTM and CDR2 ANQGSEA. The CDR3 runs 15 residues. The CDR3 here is CSVAGGDRYRNEQFF. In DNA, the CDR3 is TGCAGCGTTGCGGGGGGAGACAGGTATCGTAATGAGCAGTTCTTC.

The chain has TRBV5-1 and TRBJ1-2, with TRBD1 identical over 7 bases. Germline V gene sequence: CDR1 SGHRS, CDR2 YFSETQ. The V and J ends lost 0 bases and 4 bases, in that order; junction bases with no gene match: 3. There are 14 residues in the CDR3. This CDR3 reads CASSLEQGSYGYTF. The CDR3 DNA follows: TGCGCCAGCAGCTTGGAACAGGGGAGCTATGGCTACACCTTC.

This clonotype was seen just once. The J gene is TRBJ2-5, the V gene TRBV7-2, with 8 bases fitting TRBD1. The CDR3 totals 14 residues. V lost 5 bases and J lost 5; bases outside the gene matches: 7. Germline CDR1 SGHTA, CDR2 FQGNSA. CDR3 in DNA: TGTGCCAGCAGCCCGGGACAGGAGGCGGAGACCCAGTACTTC. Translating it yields CASSPGQEAETQYF.

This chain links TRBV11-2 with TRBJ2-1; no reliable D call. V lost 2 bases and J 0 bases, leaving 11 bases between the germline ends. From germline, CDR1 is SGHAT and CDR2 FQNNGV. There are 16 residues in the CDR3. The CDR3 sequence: CASSLLSAHSYNEQFF. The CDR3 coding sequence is TGTGCCAGCAGCTTATTGAGCGCTCACTCCTACAATGAGCAGTTCTTC.

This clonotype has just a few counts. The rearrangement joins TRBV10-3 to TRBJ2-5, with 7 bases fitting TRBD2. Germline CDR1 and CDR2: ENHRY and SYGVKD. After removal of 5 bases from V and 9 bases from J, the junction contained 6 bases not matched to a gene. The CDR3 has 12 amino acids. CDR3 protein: CAISSTAGAQYF. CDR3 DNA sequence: TGTGCCATCAGTAGTACCGCGGGGGCCCAGTACTTC.

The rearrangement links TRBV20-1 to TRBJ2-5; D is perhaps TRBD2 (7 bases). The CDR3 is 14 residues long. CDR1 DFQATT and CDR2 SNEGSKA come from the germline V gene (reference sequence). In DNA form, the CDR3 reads TGCAGCGGGGGGCCCCATAAGGGGCAAGAGACCCAGTACTTC. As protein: CSGGPHKGQETQYF.

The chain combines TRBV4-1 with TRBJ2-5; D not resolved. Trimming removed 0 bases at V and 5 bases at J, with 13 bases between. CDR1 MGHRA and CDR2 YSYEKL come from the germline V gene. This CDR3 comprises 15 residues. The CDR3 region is CASSQEGTGSETQYF. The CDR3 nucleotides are TGCGCCAGCAGCCAAGAGGGCACTGGGTCTGAGACCCAGTACTTC.

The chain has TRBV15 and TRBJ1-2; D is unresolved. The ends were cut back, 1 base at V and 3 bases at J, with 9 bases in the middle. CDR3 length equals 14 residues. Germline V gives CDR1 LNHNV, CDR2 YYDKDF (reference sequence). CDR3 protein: CATSRAGKYYGYTF. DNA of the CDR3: TGTGCCACCAGCAGAGCTGGGAAGTACTATGGCTACACCTTC.

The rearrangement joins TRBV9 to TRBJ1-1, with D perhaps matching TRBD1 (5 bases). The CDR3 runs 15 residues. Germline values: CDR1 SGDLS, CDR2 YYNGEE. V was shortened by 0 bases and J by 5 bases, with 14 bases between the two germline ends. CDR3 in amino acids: CASSVVAGVGTEAFF. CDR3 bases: TGTGCCAGCAGCGTAGTGGCGGGGGTAGGGACTGAAGCTTTCTTT.

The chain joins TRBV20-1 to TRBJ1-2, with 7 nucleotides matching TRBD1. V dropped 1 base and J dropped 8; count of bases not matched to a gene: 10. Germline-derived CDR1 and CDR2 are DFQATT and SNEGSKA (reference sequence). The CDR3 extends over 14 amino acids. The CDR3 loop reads CSARATGFPSGYTF. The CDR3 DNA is TGCAGTGCTAGAGCGACAGGGTTCCCCTCGGGCTACACCTTC.

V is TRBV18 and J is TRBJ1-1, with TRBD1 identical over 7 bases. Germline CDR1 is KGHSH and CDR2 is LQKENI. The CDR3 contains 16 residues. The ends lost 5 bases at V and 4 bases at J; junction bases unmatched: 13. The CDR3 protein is CASSKGQAQGLTEAFF. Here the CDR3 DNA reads TGTGCCAGCTCAAAAGGACAGGCACAGGGGCTCACTGAAGCTTTCTTT.

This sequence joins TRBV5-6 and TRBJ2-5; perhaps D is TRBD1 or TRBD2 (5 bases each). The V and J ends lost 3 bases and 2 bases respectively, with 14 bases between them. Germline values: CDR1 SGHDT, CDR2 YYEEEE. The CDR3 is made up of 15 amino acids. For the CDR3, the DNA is TGTGCCAGCAGCTCTTTTGAGAGGGGACAAGAGACCCAGTACTTC. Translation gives CASSSFERGQETQYF.

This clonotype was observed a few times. As DNA, the CDR3 is TGCAGCGGAGGAGGGGTTAACGGGGAGCTGTTTTTT. Translated: CSGGGVNGELFF. The rearrangement uses TRBV29-1 and TRBJ2-2, with a weak D call TRBD2 (6 bases). The length of the CDR3 is 12 residues. Trimming stripped 7 bases from V and 7 bases from J, with 13 bases between. CDR1 SQVTM and CDR2 ANQGSEA come from the germline V gene.

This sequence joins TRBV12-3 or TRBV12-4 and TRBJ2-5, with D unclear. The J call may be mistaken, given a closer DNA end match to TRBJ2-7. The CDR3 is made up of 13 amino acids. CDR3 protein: CASSPGPGNEQYF. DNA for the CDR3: TGTGCCAGCAGTCCCGGACCTGGGAACGAGCAGTACTTC.

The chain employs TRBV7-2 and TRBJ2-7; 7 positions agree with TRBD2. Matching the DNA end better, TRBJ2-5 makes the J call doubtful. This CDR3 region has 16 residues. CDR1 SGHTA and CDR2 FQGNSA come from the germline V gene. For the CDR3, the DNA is TGTGCCAGCAGCTTAGCCTGGGCGGGGGTGCGGGAGACCCAGTACTTC. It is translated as CASSLAWAGVRETQYF.